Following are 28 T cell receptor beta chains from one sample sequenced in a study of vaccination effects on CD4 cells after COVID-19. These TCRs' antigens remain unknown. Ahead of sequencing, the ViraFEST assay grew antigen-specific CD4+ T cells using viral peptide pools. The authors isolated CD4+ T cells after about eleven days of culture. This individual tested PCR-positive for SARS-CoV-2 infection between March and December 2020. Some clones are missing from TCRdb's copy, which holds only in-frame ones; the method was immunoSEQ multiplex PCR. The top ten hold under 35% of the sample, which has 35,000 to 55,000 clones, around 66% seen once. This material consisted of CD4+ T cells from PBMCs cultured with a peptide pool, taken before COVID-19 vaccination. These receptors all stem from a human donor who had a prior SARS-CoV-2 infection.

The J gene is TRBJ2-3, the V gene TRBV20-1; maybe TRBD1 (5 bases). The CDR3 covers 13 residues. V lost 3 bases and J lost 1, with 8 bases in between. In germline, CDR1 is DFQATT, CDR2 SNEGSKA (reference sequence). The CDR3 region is CSASTGGTDTQYF. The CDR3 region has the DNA TGCAGTGCTAGTACAGGAGGCACAGATACGCAGTATTTT.

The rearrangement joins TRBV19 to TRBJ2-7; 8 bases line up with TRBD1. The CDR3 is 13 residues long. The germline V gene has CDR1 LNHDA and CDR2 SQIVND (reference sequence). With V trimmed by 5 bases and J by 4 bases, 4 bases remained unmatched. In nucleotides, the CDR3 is TGTGCCAGTAGTGCGGGACAGGTTTACGAGCAGTACTTC. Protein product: CASSAGQVYEQYF.

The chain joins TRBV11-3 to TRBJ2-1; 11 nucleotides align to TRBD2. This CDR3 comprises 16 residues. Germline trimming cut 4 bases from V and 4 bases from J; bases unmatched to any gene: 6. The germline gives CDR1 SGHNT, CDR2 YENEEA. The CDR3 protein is CASSSQTSGDYNEQFF. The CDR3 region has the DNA TGTGCCAGCAGCTCTCAGACTAGCGGGGATTACAATGAGCAGTTCTTC. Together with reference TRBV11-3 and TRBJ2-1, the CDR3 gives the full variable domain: EAGVVQSPRYKIIEKKQPVAFWCNPISGHNTLYWYLQNLGQGPELLIRYENEEAVDDSQLPKDRFSAERLKGVDSTLKIQPAELGDSAVYLCASSSQTSGDYNEQFFGPGTRLTVL.

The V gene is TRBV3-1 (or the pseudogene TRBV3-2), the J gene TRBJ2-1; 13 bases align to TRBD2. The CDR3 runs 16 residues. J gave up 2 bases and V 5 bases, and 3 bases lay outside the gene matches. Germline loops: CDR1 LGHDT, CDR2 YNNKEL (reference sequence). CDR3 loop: CASSILAGGPYNEQFF. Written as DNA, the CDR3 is TGTGCCAGCAGCATACTAGCGGGAGGGCCCTACAATGAGCAGTTCTTC.

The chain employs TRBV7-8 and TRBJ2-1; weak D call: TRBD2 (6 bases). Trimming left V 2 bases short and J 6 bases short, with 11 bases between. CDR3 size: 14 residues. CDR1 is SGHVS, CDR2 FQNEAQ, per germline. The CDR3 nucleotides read TGTGCCAGCAGCTTAAGGGACTCCAGCAATGAGCAGTTCTTC. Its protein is CASSLRDSSNEQFF.

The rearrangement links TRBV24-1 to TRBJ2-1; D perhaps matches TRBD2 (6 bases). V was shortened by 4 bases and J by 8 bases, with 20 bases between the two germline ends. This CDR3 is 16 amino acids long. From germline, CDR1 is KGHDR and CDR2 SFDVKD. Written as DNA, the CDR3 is TGTGCCACCAGTGACGCTACTAGCTCCCCCACAGATGAGCAGTTCTTC. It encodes CATSDATSSPTDEQFF.

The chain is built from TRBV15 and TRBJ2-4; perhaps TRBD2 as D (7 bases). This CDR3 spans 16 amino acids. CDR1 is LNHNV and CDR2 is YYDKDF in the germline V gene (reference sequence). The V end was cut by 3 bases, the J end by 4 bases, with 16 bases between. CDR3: CATSRWEGGDKNIQYF. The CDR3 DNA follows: TGTGCCACCAGCAGGTGGGAGGGGGGGGATAAAAACATTCAGTACTTC.

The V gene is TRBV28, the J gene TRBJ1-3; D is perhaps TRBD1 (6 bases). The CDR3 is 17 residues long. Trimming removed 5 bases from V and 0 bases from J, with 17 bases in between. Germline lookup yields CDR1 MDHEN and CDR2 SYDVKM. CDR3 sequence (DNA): TGTGCCAGCAGTCCCCGAGGGGGGGCTGGCTCTGGAAACACCATATATTTT. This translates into CASSPRGGAGSGNTIYF.

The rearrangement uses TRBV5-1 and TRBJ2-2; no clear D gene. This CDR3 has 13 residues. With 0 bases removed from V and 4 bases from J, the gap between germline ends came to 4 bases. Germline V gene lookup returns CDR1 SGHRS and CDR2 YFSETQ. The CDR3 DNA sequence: TGCGCCAGCAGCTTGGATAGCACCGGGGAGCTGTTTTTT. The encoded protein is CASSLDSTGELFF. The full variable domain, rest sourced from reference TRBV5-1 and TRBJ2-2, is KAGVTQTPRYLIKTRGQQVTLSCSPISGHRSVSWYQQTPGQGLQFLFEYFSETQRNKGNFPGRFSGRQFSNSRSEMNVSTLELGDSALYLCASSLDSTGELFFGEGSRLTVL.

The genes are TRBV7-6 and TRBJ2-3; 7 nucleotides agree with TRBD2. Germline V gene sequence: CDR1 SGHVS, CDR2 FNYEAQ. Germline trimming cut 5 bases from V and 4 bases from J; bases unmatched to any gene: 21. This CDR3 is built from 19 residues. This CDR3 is CASSEAGRGSQRSADTQYF. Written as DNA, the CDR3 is TGTGCCAGCAGCGAAGCTGGGAGGGGTTCCCAGAGGTCGGCAGATACGCAGTATTTT.

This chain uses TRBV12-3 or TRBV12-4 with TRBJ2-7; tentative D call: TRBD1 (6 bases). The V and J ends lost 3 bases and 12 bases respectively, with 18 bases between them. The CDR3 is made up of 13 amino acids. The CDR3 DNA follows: TGTGCCAGCAGTTTGGGGGACACCTCCCCGGCGTACTTC. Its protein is CASSLGDTSPAYF.

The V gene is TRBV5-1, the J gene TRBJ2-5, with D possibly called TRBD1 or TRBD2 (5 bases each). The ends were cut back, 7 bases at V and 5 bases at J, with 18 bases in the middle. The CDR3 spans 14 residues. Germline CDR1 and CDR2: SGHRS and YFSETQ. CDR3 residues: CASQDGAPGETQYF. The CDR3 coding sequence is TGCGCCAGCCAAGACGGGGCTCCTGGGGAGACCCAGTACTTC.

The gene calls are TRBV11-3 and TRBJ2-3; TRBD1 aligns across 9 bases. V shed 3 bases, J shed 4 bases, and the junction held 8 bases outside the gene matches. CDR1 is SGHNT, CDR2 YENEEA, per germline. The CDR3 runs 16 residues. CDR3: CASSFPQGASADTQYF. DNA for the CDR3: TGTGCCAGCAGCTTCCCACAGGGGGCTTCGGCAGATACGCAGTATTTT.

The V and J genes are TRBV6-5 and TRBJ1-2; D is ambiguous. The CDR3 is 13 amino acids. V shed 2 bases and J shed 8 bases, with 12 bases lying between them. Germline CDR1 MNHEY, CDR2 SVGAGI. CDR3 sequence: CASSYTALFGYTF. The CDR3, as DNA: TGTGCCAGCAGTTACACAGCCCTATTCGGCTACACCTTC.

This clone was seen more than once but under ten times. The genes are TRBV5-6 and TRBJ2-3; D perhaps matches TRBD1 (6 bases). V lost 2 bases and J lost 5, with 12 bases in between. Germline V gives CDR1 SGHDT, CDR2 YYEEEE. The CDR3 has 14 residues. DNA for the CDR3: TGTGCCAGCAGCTTAGTTCCAGGGGAAGATACGCAGTATTTT. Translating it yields CASSLVPGEDTQYF.

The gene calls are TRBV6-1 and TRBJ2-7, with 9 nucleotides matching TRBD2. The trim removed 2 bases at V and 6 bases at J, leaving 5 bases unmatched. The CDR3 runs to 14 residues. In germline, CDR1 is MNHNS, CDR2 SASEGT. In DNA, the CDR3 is TGTGCCAGCAGTGAAATAGCGGGGGACACCGAGCAGTACTTC. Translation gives CASSEIAGDTEQYF.

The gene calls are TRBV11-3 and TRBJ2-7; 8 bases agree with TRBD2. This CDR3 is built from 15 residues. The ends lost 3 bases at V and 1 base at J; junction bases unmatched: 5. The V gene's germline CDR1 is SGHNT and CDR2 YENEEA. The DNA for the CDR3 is TGTGCCAGCAGCTTCTTGTTAGCGGGATCCTACGAGCAGTACTTC. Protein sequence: CASSFLLAGSYEQYF.

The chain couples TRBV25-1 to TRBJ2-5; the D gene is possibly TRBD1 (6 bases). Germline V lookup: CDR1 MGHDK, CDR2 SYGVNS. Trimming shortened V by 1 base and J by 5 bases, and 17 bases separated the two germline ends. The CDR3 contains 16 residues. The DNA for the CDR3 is TGTGCCAGCAGTGAATGGGGCAGGGGTCATGGGGAGACCCAGTACTTC. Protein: CASSEWGRGHGETQYF.

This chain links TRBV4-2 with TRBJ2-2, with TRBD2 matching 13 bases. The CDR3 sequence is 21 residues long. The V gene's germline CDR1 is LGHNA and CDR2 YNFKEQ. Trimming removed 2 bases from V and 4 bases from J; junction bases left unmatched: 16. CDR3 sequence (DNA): TGTGCCAGCAGCCAAATCTGGTCCGGAACTAGCGGGAGGGCTGGCACCGGGGAGCTGTTTTTT. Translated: CASSQIWSGTSGRAGTGELFF.

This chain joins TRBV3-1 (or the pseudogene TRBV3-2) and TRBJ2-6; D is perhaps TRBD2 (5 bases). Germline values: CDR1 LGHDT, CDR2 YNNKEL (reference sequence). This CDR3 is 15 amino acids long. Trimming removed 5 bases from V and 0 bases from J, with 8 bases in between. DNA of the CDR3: TGTGCCAGCAGCTCACTAGGCTCTGGGGCCAACGTCCTGACTTTC. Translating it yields CASSSLGSGANVLTF.

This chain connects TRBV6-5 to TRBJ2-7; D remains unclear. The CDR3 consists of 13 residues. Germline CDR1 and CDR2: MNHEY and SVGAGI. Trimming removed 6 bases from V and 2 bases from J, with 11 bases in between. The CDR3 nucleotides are TGTGCCAGCAGCAGAGCTAGGACCTACGAGCAGTACTTC. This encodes CASSRARTYEQYF.

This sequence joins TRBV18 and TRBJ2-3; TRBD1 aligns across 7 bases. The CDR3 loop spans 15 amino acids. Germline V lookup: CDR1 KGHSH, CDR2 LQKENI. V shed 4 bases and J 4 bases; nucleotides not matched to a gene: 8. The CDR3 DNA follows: TGTGCCAGCTCACTAGCACCGACAGGGTCAGATACGCAGTATTTT. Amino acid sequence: CASSLAPTGSDTQYF.

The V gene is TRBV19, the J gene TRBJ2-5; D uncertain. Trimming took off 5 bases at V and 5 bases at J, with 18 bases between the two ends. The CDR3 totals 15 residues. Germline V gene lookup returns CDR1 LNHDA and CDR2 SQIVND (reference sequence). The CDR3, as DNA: TGTGCCAGTAGTTCAACAAGCTACGCCCGGGAGACCCAGTACTTC. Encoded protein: CASSSTSYARETQYF.

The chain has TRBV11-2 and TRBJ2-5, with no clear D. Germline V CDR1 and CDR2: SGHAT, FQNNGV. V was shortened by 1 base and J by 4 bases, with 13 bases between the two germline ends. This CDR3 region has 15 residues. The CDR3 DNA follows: TGTGCCAGCAGCTTAGTTCTGGGATACGGAGAGACCCAGTACTTC. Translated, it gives CASSLVLGYGETQYF.

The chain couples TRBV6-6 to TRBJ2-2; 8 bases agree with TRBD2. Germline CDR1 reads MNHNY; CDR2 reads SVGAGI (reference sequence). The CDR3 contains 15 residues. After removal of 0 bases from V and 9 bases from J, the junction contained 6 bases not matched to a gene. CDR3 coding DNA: TGTGCCAGCAGTTACTCATACGGGGGGGCAAGGGAGCTGTTTTTT. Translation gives CASSYSYGGARELFF.

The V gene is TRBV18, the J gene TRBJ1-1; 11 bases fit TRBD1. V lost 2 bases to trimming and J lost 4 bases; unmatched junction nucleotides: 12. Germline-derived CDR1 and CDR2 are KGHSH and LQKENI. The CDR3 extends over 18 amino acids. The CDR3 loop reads CASSPAYGTGGWVTEAFF. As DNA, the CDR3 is TGTGCCAGCTCACCAGCCTACGGGACAGGGGGATGGGTCACTGAAGCTTTCTTT.

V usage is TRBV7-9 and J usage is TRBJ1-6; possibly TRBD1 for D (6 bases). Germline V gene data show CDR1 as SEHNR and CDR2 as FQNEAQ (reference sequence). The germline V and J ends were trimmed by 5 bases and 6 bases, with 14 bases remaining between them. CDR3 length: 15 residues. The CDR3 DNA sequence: TGTGCCAGCAGCCCGCACGGGACACCTAATTCACCCCTCCACTTT. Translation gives CASSPHGTPNSPLHF.

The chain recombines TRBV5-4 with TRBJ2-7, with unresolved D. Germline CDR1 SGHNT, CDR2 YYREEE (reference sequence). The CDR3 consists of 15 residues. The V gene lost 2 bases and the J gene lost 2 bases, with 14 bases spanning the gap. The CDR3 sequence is CASSFGPKGPYEQYF. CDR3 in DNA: TGTGCCAGCAGCTTCGGACCCAAAGGCCCCTACGAGCAGTACTTC.